Included here is one T cell receptor beta chain sequence, with context. Antigen specificity is unknown. Treatment of the sample: approximately 10-day PBMC culture with coronavirus spike peptide pools or control peptides (ViraFEST assay). Peptide pool stimulation in ViraFEST expanded antigen-specific T cells, whose TCRs were then sequenced. This sample was included in a study of vaccination and CD4 T cells after COVID-19. This CDR3 region has 16 residues. Trimming took 7 bases from V and 2 from J, leaving 20 bases between them. Germline CDR1 SEHNR, CDR2 FQNEAQ (reference sequence). At the Johns Hopkins FTIC core, DNA taken from cultured CD4+ T cells was sequenced by way of the Oncomine TCR Beta short-read assay. One entry per CDR3 protein results from TCRdb running MiXCR on the PCR reads. The sample has approximately 16,000 distinct CDR3 sequences; less than 75% are singletons.

The sample consisted of CD4+ T cells from blood, cultured in vitro. The source is a human donor who had recovered from COVID-19. The V call is TRBV7-9, the J call TRBJ2-5, with D possibly TRBD1 on 6 matching bases. Here the CDR3 reads CASNTLRDTSQETQYF. CDR3 coding DNA: TGTGCCAGCAACACACTACGGGACACTTCTCAAGAGACCCAGTACTTC. Together with reference TRBV7-9 and TRBJ2-5, the CDR3 gives the full variable domain: DTGVSQNPRHKITKRGQNVTFRCDPISEHNRLYWYRQTLGQGPEFLTYFQNEAQLEKSRLLSDRFSAERPKGSFSTLEIQRTEQGDSAMYLCASNTLRDTSQETQYFGPGTRLLVL.